This section outlines one TCR beta chain sequence together with its context. This clonotype has a handful of counts. It lacks a known antigen. It has no much larger one-base neighbor in the sample; base qualities were not kept. The data originate from a study of Graves' ophthalmopathy and Graves' hyperthyroidism (dated by TCRdb to 2016 to 2019). About the investigation overall: Peripheral blood was collected before any treatment was given, at the time of initial diagnosis. TCR beta repertoire signatures were used to distinguish Graves' ophthalmopathy from Graves' hyperthyroidism and to predict progression to ophthalmopathy. In total, 120 to 150 blood samples were TCR-sequenced: around 42 ophthalmopathy, under 80 hyperthyroidism and about 17 hyperthyroidism-to-ophthalmopathy patients. To explore V-J signatures that separate ophthalmopathy from hyperthyroidism, a discovery set of about 100 patients was enrolled, consisting of 43 with ophthalmopathy and around 60 with stable hyperthyroidism. The independent validation cohort included approximately 19 hyperthyroidism patients plus 17 patients who later progressed from hyperthyroidism to ophthalmopathy. In roughly 6 hyperthyroidism patients, T-cell repertoires of thyroid tissue and blood were compared. After sampling, hyperthyroidism patients received methimazole starting at 30 mg daily, and ophthalmopathy patients received high-dose intravenous methylprednisolone.

The paper's findings and limits, for the study overall: In validation, the model predicted ophthalmopathy progression with 70.59% sensitivity and around 72% specificity; 12 predicted patients were CT-confirmed with GO in a median of 6.5 months. Sample size was not statistically predetermined, and group allocation was not concealed from the investigators. In cross-validation, the 13-signature model distinguished ophthalmopathy from stable hyperthyroidism with about 89% sensitivity and around 81% specificity, while in the test set the corresponding values were around 79% and 71%. Most expanded thyroid clonotypes with frequency above 0.001 were also detected in blood, suggesting blood repertoires may reflect the thyroid immune response.

TCR beta CDR3 regions were amplified from RNA transcripts for repertoire sequencing. A first-round RT-PCR used HTBI primers with the Qiagen OneStep RT-PCR kit, followed by a second-round multiplex PCR, size selection and purification. Libraries were sequenced paired-end with 100 bp reads on an Illumina HiSeq2000. Turning to the authors' computational methods: SOAPnuke was used for read processing, and reads with adapters, uncalled bases, a mean Phred below 15, or no exact constant-primer or identifier match were discarded. COPE v1.2.5 was used to merge high-quality paired reads. Unique nucleotide sequences were defined as clonotypes and aligned to IMGT TRB V, D and J references using MiTCR v1.1. Only V-J combinations with frequency above 0.0001 were analysed, covering 99.2% of repertoires. For each V-J combination, a TCR clonal expansion and chaos score was defined as the ratio of F50 clonal expansion to chaos observed in the TCRdist matrix. Features were reduced by Welch's t-statistics and random forest to 10 to 15 V-J combinations, which fed a naive Bayes classifier. The Morisita-Horn index was used to measure how similar the thyroid and blood repertoires were. TCRdb reanalyzed the raw reads on its own, using fastp at Q25 for trimming and MiXCR for clone calling, and kept in-frame beta chains. Rows with one shared CDR3 protein collapse into an entry with the most common genes and DNA. It is TCRdb's table, rather than the study itself, that gives the V and J calls and clone size. This sample has more than 550,000 distinct CDR3 sequences in its table, and 35% to 50% of those were observed once. 3% to 4% of the sample is taken by the ten largest.

The germline ends are 11 bases apart after V is trimmed by 4 bases and J by 4 bases. The CDR3 starts with the cysteine, ends with the phenylalanine, and has 15 residues. Only the CDR3 DNA stays, 45 bases, in frame from base 1. Reading the germline V gene gives CDR1 MNHNS and CDR2 SASEGT. Patients with ophthalmopathy had moderately to severely active disease, with a Clinical Activity Score of 3 or more, a NOSPECS grade of 4 or more, and a disease duration of less than 3 months. Anyone with other autoimmune diseases, uncontrolled infections, pregnancy or lactation was excluded from the study. Clinical symptoms, serum thyroxine, TRAb, thyroid ultrasound and orbital computed tomography formed the basis of the diagnosis. Using Ficoll-Paque density gradient centrifugation, PBMCs were isolated from 8.5 to 10 ml of fresh peripheral blood. Trizol reagent was used to extract the total RNA, and its quality was then checked on an Agilent 2100 Bioanalyzer.

The rearrangement joined TRBV6-1 to TRBJ2-6, and TRBD1 may be the D gene, going by 6 matching bases. This TCR was sampled from an adult man with Graves' ophthalmopathy. Sequences were obtained from peripheral blood. The sequenced DNA: TGTGCCAGCAGTGGTAGGACAGCCGGGGCCAACGTCCTGACTTTC. Its protein reads: CASSGRTAGANVLTF.